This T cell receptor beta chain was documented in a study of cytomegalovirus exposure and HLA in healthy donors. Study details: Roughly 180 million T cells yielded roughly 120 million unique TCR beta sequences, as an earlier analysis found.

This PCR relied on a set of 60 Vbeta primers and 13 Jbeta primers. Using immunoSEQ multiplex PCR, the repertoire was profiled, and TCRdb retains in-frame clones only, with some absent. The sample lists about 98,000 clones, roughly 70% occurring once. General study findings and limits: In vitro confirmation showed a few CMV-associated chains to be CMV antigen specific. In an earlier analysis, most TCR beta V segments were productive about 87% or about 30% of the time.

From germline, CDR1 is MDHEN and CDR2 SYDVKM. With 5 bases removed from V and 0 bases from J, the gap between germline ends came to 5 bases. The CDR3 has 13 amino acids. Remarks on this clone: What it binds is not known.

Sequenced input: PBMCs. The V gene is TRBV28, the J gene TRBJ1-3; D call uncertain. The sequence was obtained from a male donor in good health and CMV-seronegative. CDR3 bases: TGTGCCAGCAGTCTCCTCTCTGGAAACACCATATATTTT. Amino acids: CASSLLSGNTIYF.